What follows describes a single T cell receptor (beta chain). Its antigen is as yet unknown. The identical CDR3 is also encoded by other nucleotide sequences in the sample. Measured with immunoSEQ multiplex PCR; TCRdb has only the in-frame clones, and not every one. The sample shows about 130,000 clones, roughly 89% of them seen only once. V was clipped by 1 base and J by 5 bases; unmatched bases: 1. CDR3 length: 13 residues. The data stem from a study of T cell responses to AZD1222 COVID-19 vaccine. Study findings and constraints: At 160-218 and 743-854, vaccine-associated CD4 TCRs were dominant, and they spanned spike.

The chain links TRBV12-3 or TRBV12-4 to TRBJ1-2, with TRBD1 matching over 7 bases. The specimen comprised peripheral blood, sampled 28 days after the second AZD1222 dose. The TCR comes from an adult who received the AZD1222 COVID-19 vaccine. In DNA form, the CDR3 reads TGTGCCAGCAGTTTAGGACAGGGTTATGGCTACACCTTC. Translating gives CASSLGQGYGYTF.